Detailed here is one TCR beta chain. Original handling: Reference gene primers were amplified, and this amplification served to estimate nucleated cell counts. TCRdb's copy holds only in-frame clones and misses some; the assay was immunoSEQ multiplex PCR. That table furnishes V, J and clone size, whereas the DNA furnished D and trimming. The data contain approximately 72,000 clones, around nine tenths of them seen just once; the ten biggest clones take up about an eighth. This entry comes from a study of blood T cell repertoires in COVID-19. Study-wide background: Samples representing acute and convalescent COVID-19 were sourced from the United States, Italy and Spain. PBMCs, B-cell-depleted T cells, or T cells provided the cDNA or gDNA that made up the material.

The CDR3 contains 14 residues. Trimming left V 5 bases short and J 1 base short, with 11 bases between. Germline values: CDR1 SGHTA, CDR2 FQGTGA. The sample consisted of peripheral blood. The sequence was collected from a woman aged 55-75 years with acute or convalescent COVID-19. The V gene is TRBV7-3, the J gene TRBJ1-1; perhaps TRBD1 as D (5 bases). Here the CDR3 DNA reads TGTGCCAGCAGCCAAGCTACAGGGAACACTGAAGCTTTCTTT. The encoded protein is CASSQATGNTEAFF.